Sequencing of this T cell receptor (beta chain) was carried out in a study of cytomegalovirus exposure and HLA in healthy donors. Study information: A subsequent analysis stated that the 120 or so validation repertoires were run on the same platform as the roughly 670 first-cohort repertoires.

Clones were sequenced by immunoSEQ multiplex PCR, and TCRdb holds only the in-frame ones, with some missing. The table includes approximately 180,000 clones, around 88% detected once. In germline, CDR1 is MGHRA, CDR2 YSYEKL. The CDR3 is made up of 16 amino acids. After removal of 1 base from V and 6 bases from J, the junction contained 7 bases not matched to a gene. Study-level findings and limits: The study designated 160 or so TCR beta chains cytomegalovirus-associated. Generally TCR sequences proved uncommon, though certain public TCRs appeared in numerous donors.

As concerns this clone: Its antigen is unknown.

Specimen: PBMCs. The V call is TRBV4-1, the J call TRBJ2-2; 8 nucleotides agree with TRBD1. The TCR originated in a woman aged 18-29 years in good health and CMV-seronegative. The DNA for the CDR3 is TGCGCCAGCAGCCAAGTCCCAGGGGGCGCGTCCGGGGAGCTGTTTTTT. It is translated as CASSQVPGGASGELFF.